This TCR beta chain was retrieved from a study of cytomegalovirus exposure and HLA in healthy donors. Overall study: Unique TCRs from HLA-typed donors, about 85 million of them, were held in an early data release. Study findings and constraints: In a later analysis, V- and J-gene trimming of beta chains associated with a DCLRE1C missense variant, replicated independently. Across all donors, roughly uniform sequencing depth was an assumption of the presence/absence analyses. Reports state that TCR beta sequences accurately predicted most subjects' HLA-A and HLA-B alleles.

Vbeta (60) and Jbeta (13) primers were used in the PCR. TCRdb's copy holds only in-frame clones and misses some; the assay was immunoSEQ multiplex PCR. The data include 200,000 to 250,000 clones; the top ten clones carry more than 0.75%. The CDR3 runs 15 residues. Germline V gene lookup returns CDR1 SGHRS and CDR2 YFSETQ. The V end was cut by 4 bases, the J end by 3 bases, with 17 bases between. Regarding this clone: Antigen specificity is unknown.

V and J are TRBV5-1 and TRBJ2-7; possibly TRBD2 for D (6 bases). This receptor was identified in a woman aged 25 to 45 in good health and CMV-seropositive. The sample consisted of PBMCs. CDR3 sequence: CASSPKDTGVYEQYF. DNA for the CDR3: TGCGCCAGCAGCCCCAAGGACACGGGAGTCTACGAGCAGTACTTC.